This passage covers 13 T cell receptor beta chains from one sample sequenced in a study of blood T cell repertoires in COVID-19. Repertoires were generated with immunoSEQ multiplex PCR, while TCRdb's copy carries only in-frame clones and drops some. The table lists approximately 63,000 clones, roughly nine tenths of them singletons, with roughly 18% in the top ten. Specimen: peripheral blood. The receptor set was obtained from a woman aged 55-69 years with COVID-19, enrolled during active disease.

The chain is built from TRBV9 and TRBJ2-7; 10 positions match TRBD2. The CDR3 runs to 17 residues. V was pared by 0 bases and J by 7 bases, with 13 bases of the junction left unmatched. CDR1 SGDLS and CDR2 YYNGEE come from the germline V gene. CDR3 DNA: TGTGCCAGCAGCGTAGATGCAGCGGGAGGGCCCCTCGGGGAGCAGTACTTC. Encoded protein: CASSVDAAGGPLGEQYF.

The chain employs TRBV28 and TRBJ2-7; D may be TRBD1 (6 bases). The CDR3 covers 13 residues. The germline gives CDR1 MDHEN, CDR2 SYDVKM. V gave up 5 bases and J gave up 3 bases, with 11 bases separating them. The CDR3 DNA is TGTGCCAGCAGTGGCACAGGGTTCTACGAGCAGTACTTC. Amino acids: CASSGTGFYEQYF. The full variable domain, rest sourced from reference TRBV28 and TRBJ2-7, is DVKVTQSSRYLVKRTGEKVFLECVQDMDHENMFWYRQDPGLGLRLIYFSYDVKMKEKGDIPEGYSVSREKKERFSLILESASTNQTSMYLCASSGTGFYEQYFGPGTRLTVT.

This chain connects TRBV28 to TRBJ1-5, with D possibly TRBD1 on 6 matching bases. The CDR3 length is 15 residues. Germline CDR1 reads MDHEN; CDR2 reads SYDVKM. Trimming took 4 bases from V and 5 from J, leaving 15 bases between them. CDR3 sequence: CASSYRDTHYQPQHF. The CDR3 nucleotides are TGTGCCAGCAGTTACCGGGACACCCATTATCAGCCCCAGCATTTT.

The rearrangement uses TRBV12-3 or TRBV12-4 and TRBJ2-1; 13 bases align to TRBD2. After removal of 6 bases from V and 14 bases from J, the junction contained 4 bases not matched to a gene. The CDR3 covers 12 residues. CDR3 coding DNA: TGTGCCAGCAGCCCCGGACTAGCGGGAGAGTTCTTC. Its translation is CASSPGLAGEFF.

The chain uses TRBV7-2 and TRBJ2-5, with D unresolved. This CDR3 is 13 amino acids long. The ends were cut back, 5 bases at V and 4 bases at J, with 11 bases in the middle. Germline assignment: CDR1 SGHTA and CDR2 FQGNSA. The CDR3 spells CASSPVPPETQYF. Written as DNA, the CDR3 is TGTGCCAGCAGCCCGGTCCCCCCAGAGACCCAGTACTTC.

The genes are TRBV7-9 and TRBJ2-7; possible D gene TRBD2, 5 bases. The CDR3 is 14 residues long. CDR1 is SEHNR and CDR2 is FQNEAQ in the germline V gene (reference sequence). With 3 bases removed from V and 3 bases from J, the gap between germline ends came to 12 bases. The CDR3 loop is CASSLSRVLYEQYF. The CDR3, as DNA: TGTGCCAGCAGCTTGTCGCGGGTTCTCTACGAGCAGTACTTC. The full variable domain, completed using reference TRBV7-9 and TRBJ2-7, is DTGVSQNPRHKITKRGQNVTFRCDPISEHNRLYWYRQTLGQGPEFLTYFQNEAQLEKSRLLSDRFSAERPKGSFSTLEIQRTEQGDSAMYLCASSLSRVLYEQYFGPGTRLTVT.

J is TRBJ1-5 and V is TRBV5-1, with D perhaps TRBD1 (6 bases). Between the trimmed V and J ends, which lost 4 bases and 7 bases, there was a span of 12 bases. Germline V gene lookup returns CDR1 SGHRS and CDR2 YFSETQ. The CDR3 covers 13 residues. CDR3 coding DNA: TGCGCCAGCAGCACAGGGAATGGGCAGCCCCAGCATTTT. This encodes CASSTGNGQPQHF.

The J gene is TRBJ2-1, the V gene TRBV28; D remains ambiguous. The germline V gene encodes CDR1 MDHEN and CDR2 SYDVKM. This CDR3 region has 14 residues. V lost 5 bases and J lost 2, with 10 bases in between. The CDR3, as DNA: TGTGCCAGCAGTCCGTTGAGCACCTACAATGAGCAGTTCTTC. It is translated as CASSPLSTYNEQFF.

The chain joins TRBV18 to TRBJ2-1; D is undetermined. Germline V gene sequence: CDR1 KGHSH, CDR2 LQKENI. This CDR3 contains 15 residues. Trimming left V 4 bases short and J 0 bases short, with 10 bases between. The CDR3 nucleotides read TGTGCCAGCTCACAACTACAACCCTCCTACAATGAGCAGTTCTTC. It translates to CASSQLQPSYNEQFF.

This sequence joins TRBV7-3 and TRBJ1-1; 9 bases are shared with TRBD1. Germline CDR1 SGHTA, CDR2 FQGTGA. Trimming removed 2 bases from V and 5 bases from J; junction bases left unmatched: 15. The CDR3 runs to 18 residues. The CDR3 region is CASSLQGTGSLGETEAFF. The CDR3 region has the DNA TGTGCCAGCAGCTTACAAGGGACAGGGAGCCTCGGGGAGACTGAAGCTTTCTTT.

The chain carries TRBV6-5 and TRBJ1-2; maybe TRBD1 (5 bases). Per the germline V gene, CDR1 is MNHEY and CDR2 is SVGAGI. The CDR3 consists of 13 residues. The V end was cut by 6 bases, the J end by 2 bases, with 10 bases between. Written as DNA, the CDR3 is TGTGCCAGCAGCGATCCAGGGAACTATGGCTACACCTTC. It yields the protein CASSDPGNYGYTF.

The CDR3 bases are TGTGCCAGCAGCTTGGGGGGGCTGCAGCAGCCCCAGCATTTT. Amino acids: CASSLGGLQQPQHF. This rearrangement joins TRBV13 to TRBJ1-5, with D perhaps matching TRBD1 (6 bases). CDR1 and CDR2 (germline): PRHDT, FYEKMQ (reference sequence). CDR3 length: 14 amino acids. Trimming cost V 3 bases and J 7 bases, with 13 bases left between them.

The genes are TRBV19 and TRBJ2-2; 12 bases are a match to TRBD1. CDR1 and CDR2 (germline): LNHDA, SQIVND (reference sequence). The J segment lost 2 bases and the V segment lost 4 bases, leaving 2 bases of the junction unmatched. This CDR3 comprises 16 residues. CDR3 coding DNA: TGTGCCAGTAGTACCGGGACAGGGGGCAACACCGGGGAGCTGTTTTTT. Translating it yields CASSTGTGGNTGELFF.